Presented here are 16 T cell receptor gamma chains from one specimen sequenced in a study of gamma delta lymphoproliferative disorders and STAT genes. Genomic DNA from isolated PBMCs served as the sequencing template. TCRdb made new clone calls on the multiplex PCR reads using CATT. The sample has under 1,500 gamma-chain clones; less than 10% are singletons. Sequenced sample: blood. The receptors originated from a human donor with gamma-delta T-cell large granular lymphocyte leukemia.

A few counts support this clone. The V gene is TRGV4, the J gene TRGJ1 or TRGJ2. CDR1 EGSTGY and CDR2 YDSYTSSV come from the germline V gene. The trim removed 5 bases at V and 12 bases at J, leaving 7 bases unmatched. The CDR3 is 10 amino acids. CDR3 bases: TGTGCCACCTGGGGAGAGACGAAACTCTTT. Translated: CATWGETKLF.

This clone is medium-sized. The rearrangement uses TRGV11 and TRGJ1 or TRGJ2. TRGV11 is identified as an open reading frame with a role that is uncertain. The length of the CDR3 is 16 residues. Trimming removed 0 bases from V and 9 bases from J; junction bases left unmatched: 14. CDR3 DNA: TGTGCCTGCTGGATTAGGCACGTATGTCGGGGGTTTAAGAAACTCTTT. Translation: CACWIRHVCRGFKKLF.

Within the sample, this clone is medium-sized. A far larger clone is one base from this, pointing to a likely read error. The same CDR3 also results from other DNA sequences found in this sample. This chain connects TRGV4 to TRGJ1 or TRGJ2. In germline, CDR1 is EGSTGY, CDR2 YDSYTSSV. CDR3 length equals 16 residues. The CDR3 reads CATWDGPSMDYYKKLF. The DNA of the CDR3 is TGTGCCACCTGGGACGGGCCTAGCATGGATTATTATAAGAAACTGTTT.

A few counts support this clone. The chain is built from TRGV8 and TRGJ1 or TRGJ2. The V gene's germline CDR1 is VENAVY and CDR2 YDSYNSRV. V trimming: 4 bases; J trimming: 3 bases; junction bases outside the gene matches: 3. There are 12 residues in the CDR3. CDR3 loop: CATWETYYKKLF. CDR3 nucleotides: TGTGCCACCTGGGAGACTTATTATAAGAAACTCTTT.

This clone is medium-sized within its sample. TCRdb attributes to this sequence the protein of a much larger clone, which differs from the DNA translation at residue 13; a read error is likely, and the protein displayed is translated from the DNA. The chain couples TRGV8 to TRGJP1. The CDR3 has 16 amino acids. Per germline, CDR1 VENAVY and CDR2 YDSYNSRV. Here the CDR3 DNA reads TGTGCCACCTGGGATAGAGGGGGTACCACTGGTTGGCTCAAGATATTT. This encodes CATWDRGGTTGWLKIF.

This chain links TRGV10 with TRGJP2. Being an ORF, TRGV10 has a function that is uncertain. CDR3 length: 14 amino acids. V gave up 8 bases and J gave up 2 bases; unmatched junction bases: 6. In DNA, the CDR3 is TGTGCTGCGTGGGACCTCAGTAGTGATTGGATCAAGACGTTT. As protein: CAAWDLSSDWIKTF.

About this clone itself: A read error is possible here, since a much larger clone lies one base away. The V and J genes are TRGV11 and TRGJ1 or TRGJ2. TRGV11 is an ORF; its function is uncertain. This CDR3 contains 19 residues. CDR3 nucleotide sequence: TGTACCACTGCGCCTGCTGGATTAGGCACCAAGGGGATTTATTATAAGAAACTCTTT. As protein: CTTAPAGLGTKGIYYKKLF.

This CDR3 is CATWDRPEKLF. The CDR3 DNA reads TGTGCCACCTGGGACAGGCCCGAGAAACTCTTT. J is TRGJ1 or TRGJ2 and V is TRGV3. The CDR3 length is 11 residues. Germline assignment: CDR1 VTNTFY and CDR2 YDVSTARD (reference sequence). V gave up 0 bases and J gave up 11 bases; unmatched junction bases: 4.

The V call is TRGV8, the J call TRGJP1. Germline CDR1 is VENAVY and CDR2 is YDSYNSRV. There are 11 residues in the CDR3. Losses at the gene ends were 6 bases for V and 9 bases for J; bases not matched to a gene: 4. CDR3: CATWYRWFKIF. CDR3 in DNA: TGTGCCACCTGGTACCGTTGGTTCAAGATATTT.

Note on this clone: The mismatch at residue 7 between this DNA's translation and the TCRdb protein of a much larger clone likely reflects a read error; the protein shown is translated from the DNA. V is TRGV8 and J is TRGJP1. V lost 1 base, J lost 1 base, and 6 bases stayed unmatched. Germline V lookup: CDR1 VENAVY, CDR2 YDSYNSRV. This CDR3 contains 16 residues. The CDR3 here is CATWDRVGTTGWFKIF. In nucleotides, the CDR3 is TGTGCCACCTGGGATAGAGTGGGTACCACTGGTTGGTTCAAGATATTT.

The chain employs TRGV8 and TRGJ1 or TRGJ2. This CDR3 is 12 amino acids long. CDR1 and CDR2 from the germline V gene are VENAVY and YDSYNSRV. The junction had 5 bases not matched to a gene; V was cut back by 5 bases and J by 4 bases. The CDR3 region is CATWGFYYKKLF. For the CDR3, the DNA is TGTGCCACCTGGGGGTTCTATTATAAGAAACTCTTT.

This clone was seen a few times. The rearrangement joins TRGV5 to TRGJ1 or TRGJ2. The CDR3 is made up of 17 amino acids. Germline CDR1 is VINAFY and CDR2 is YDVSNSKD. J gave up 5 bases and V 3 bases, and 19 bases lay outside the gene matches. This CDR3 is CATWDRGYGGVHYKKLF. The CDR3 DNA reads TGTGCCACCTGGGACCGCGGTTATGGGGGCGTTCATTATAAGAAACTCTTT.

Details on this clone: A junction end diverges from the germline sequence, so it may reflect a read error. The V gene is TRGV2, the J gene TRGJ1 or TRGJ2. The CDR3 consists of 21 residues. The germline CDR1 and CDR2 sequences are EGSNGY and YDSYNSKV. The CDR3 DNA follows: TGTGCCAACTGGGACGGGCGAATCTATTTTCACCGTAGCAAGGAATATTATAAGAAACTCTTT. Protein product: CANWDGRIYFHRSKEYYKKLF.

This clone was seen more than once but under ten times. A single base separates this from a much larger clone, so it may be a read error. Because the CDR3's place on the DNA is in doubt, the DNA is left out and the CDR3 is given as listed by TCRdb. The rearrangement uses TRGV11 and TRGJP1. TRGV11 is an open reading frame, and its role is uncertain. The length of the CDR3 is 19 amino acids, counting both ends. The CDR3 spells CTTVPAGLGPSGNGWFKIF.

This clone was observed many times. J is TRGJ1 or TRGJ2 and V is TRGV4. The CDR3 extends over 13 amino acids. Germline V CDR1 and CDR2: EGSTGY, YDSYTSSV. V shed 4 bases and J 1 base; nucleotides not matched to a gene: 4. CDR3 in DNA: TGTGCCACCTGGGACGGCAATTATTATAAGAAACTCTTT. Protein: CATWDGNYYKKLF.

The sample holds a few counts of this clone. The rearrangement uses TRGV4 and TRGJ1 or TRGJ2. The V gene's germline CDR1 is EGSTGY and CDR2 YDSYTSSV. Trimming at V came to 4 bases and at J to 0 bases, leaving 9 bases not matched to a gene. This CDR3 comprises 15 residues. In nucleotides, the CDR3 is TGTGCCACCTGGGACGGGCCTCTGAATTATTATAAGAAACTCTTT. It specifies CATWDGPLNYYKKLF.